The 14 T cell receptor beta chains below all came from one sample that was sequenced in a study of blood T cell repertoires in COVID-19. The data were produced by immunoSEQ multiplex PCR, yet TCRdb's version contains in-frame clones alone and is incomplete. The sample lists roughly 120,000 clones, approximately 74% seen once, with over 5.5% in the top ten. The sequenced material came from peripheral blood. The receptors derive from a man older than 75 with COVID-19, enrolled during active disease.

The chain uses TRBV5-1 and TRBJ2-1; D is perhaps TRBD2 (6 bases). This CDR3 has 13 residues. V was shortened by 2 bases and J by 5 bases, with 8 bases between the two germline ends. The V gene's germline CDR1 is SGHRS and CDR2 YFSETQ. CDR3 nucleotide sequence: TGCGCCAGCAGCTTAGGACTAAACAATGAGCAGTTCTTC. Residues: CASSLGLNNEQFF.

The V call is TRBV5-6, the J call TRBJ2-7, with 8 nucleotides matching TRBD1. V lost 4 bases and J lost 1; bases outside the gene matches: 4. The length of the CDR3 is 14 residues. CDR1 and CDR2 from the germline V gene are SGHDT and YYEEEE. CDR3 amino acids: CASSPDRASYEQYF. CDR3 coding DNA: TGTGCCAGCAGCCCGGACAGGGCTTCCTACGAGCAGTACTTC. Full variable domain (rest looked up from reference TRBV5-6 and TRBJ2-7): DAGVTQSPTHLIKTRGQQVTLRCSPKSGHDTVSWYQQALGQGPQFIFQYYEEEERQRGNFPDRFSGHQFPNYSSELNVNALLLGDSALYLCASSPDRASYEQYFGPGTRLTVT.

In this sample, this clone turned up once. The rearrangement uses TRBV6-1 and TRBJ2-1, with 8 bases fitting TRBD2. The junction had 17 bases not matched to a gene; V was cut back by 2 bases and J by 5 bases. The CDR3 totals 19 residues. Germline V gives CDR1 MNHNS, CDR2 SASEGT. The CDR3 DNA is TGTGCCAGCAGTGAATCGGCCGGGACTAGAGCTACCCTACACAATGAGCAGTTCTTC. Protein sequence: CASSESAGTRATLHNEQFF.

Concerning this clone: Within the sample, other DNA sequences also encode this same CDR3. This sequence joins TRBV7-6 and TRBJ2-5; maybe TRBD2 (6 bases). This CDR3 has 15 amino acids. The V end lost 5 bases, the J end lost 0 bases, and 13 bases lay between the germline ends. CDR1 is SGHVS and CDR2 is FNYEAQ in the germline V gene. This CDR3 is CASSRRAGYQETQYF. CDR3 DNA sequence: TGTGCCAGCAGCCGGAGGGCGGGGTACCAAGAGACCCAGTACTTC.

V is TRBV19 and J is TRBJ1-2, with no clear D. Trimming removed 5 bases at V and 3 bases at J, with 13 bases between. Germline lookup yields CDR1 LNHDA and CDR2 SQIVND (reference sequence). The CDR3 contains 14 residues. The DNA for the CDR3 is TGTGCCAGTAGTCTTACGGGGATGGACTATGGCTACACCTTC. Amino acid sequence: CASSLTGMDYGYTF.

This chain uses TRBV30 with TRBJ1-1; D is ambiguous. Germline V CDR1 and CDR2: GTSNPN, SVGIG (reference sequence). Trimming took off 4 bases at V and 8 bases at J, with 11 bases between the two ends. There are 11 residues in the CDR3. In DNA form, the CDR3 reads TGTGCCTGGACTCGGGGAGGGGAAGCTTTCTTT. It translates to CAWTRGGEAFF. Variable domain in full (rest from reference TRBV30 and TRBJ1-1): SQTIHQWPATLVQPVGSPLSLECTVEGTSNPNLYWYRQAAGRGLQLLFYSVGIGQISSEVPQNLSASRPQDRQFILSSKKLLLSDSGFYLCAWTRGGEAFFGQGTRLTVV.

The rearrangement links TRBV28 to TRBJ2-7; 9 bases agree with TRBD2. In germline, CDR1 is MDHEN, CDR2 SYDVKM. Germline trimming cut 2 bases from V and 4 bases from J; bases unmatched to any gene: 6. The CDR3 is made up of 15 amino acids. In DNA form, the CDR3 reads TGTGCCAGCAGTTTAAGGTTAGCGGGAGAGTACGAGCAGTACTTC. It is translated as CASSLRLAGEYEQYF.

The sample holds one count of this clone. The J gene is TRBJ1-5, the V gene TRBV5-6, with 7 bases matching TRBD1. Germline-derived CDR1 and CDR2 are SGHDT and YYEEEE. The CDR3 totals 15 residues. Trimming took 4 bases from V and 4 from J; bases not matched to a gene: 8. The chain's CDR3 is CASSVRDSRNQPQHF. The CDR3 DNA is TGTGCCAGCAGCGTTAGGGACAGCCGTAATCAGCCCCAGCATTTT.

The J gene is TRBJ2-1, the V gene TRBV6-5; maybe TRBD1 (5 bases). CDR3 size: 13 residues. The V end was cut by 7 bases, the J end by 0 bases, with 7 bases between. CDR1 MNHEY and CDR2 SVGAGI come from the germline V gene. CDR3 sequence: CASTDTSYNEQFF. CDR3 sequence (DNA): TGTGCCAGCACGGACACCTCCTACAATGAGCAGTTCTTC.

The V and J genes are TRBV6-5 and TRBJ1-2; unclear D gene. Germline lookup yields CDR1 MNHEY and CDR2 SVGAGI. This CDR3 contains 13 residues. The germline V and J ends were trimmed by 2 bases and 4 bases, with 8 bases remaining between them. The CDR3 nucleotides read TGTGCCAGCAGTTACACCGGAGTCTATGGCTACACCTTC. Protein sequence: CASSYTGVYGYTF.

For the CDR3, the DNA is TGTGCCAGCAGTCCCCGGACTAGAAGTAATGAGCAGTTCTTC. The encoded protein is CASSPRTRSNEQFF. The V call is TRBV27, the J call TRBJ2-1; 7 positions agree with TRBD2. The CDR3 is made up of 14 amino acids. Germline-derived CDR1 and CDR2 are MNHEY and SMNVEV (reference sequence). The V gene end was trimmed by 5 bases and the J gene end by 7 bases; junction bases not matched to a gene: 8.

The V gene is TRBV10-3, the J gene TRBJ1-5, with TRBD1 as a possible D gene (5 bases). Germline V gene lookup returns CDR1 ENHRY and CDR2 SYGVKD. The CDR3 has 13 amino acids. V lost 6 bases and J 7 bases, leaving 13 bases between the germline ends. DNA of the CDR3: TGTGCCATCAGATCCCAGGGCGACCAGCCCCAGCATTTT. Translating it yields CAIRSQGDQPQHF.

J is TRBJ1-5 and V is TRBV5-1; TRBD1 agrees at 8 bases. Germline assignment: CDR1 SGHRS and CDR2 YFSETQ. This CDR3 has 14 residues. J gave up 7 bases and V 2 bases, and 5 bases lay outside the gene matches. CDR3 coding DNA: TGCGCCAGCAGCTTTTCAGGGGGCGGACAGCCCCAGCATTTT. Its protein is CASSFSGGGQPQHF. Combining the CDR3 with reference TRBV5-1 and TRBJ1-5 gives the whole variable domain KAGVTQTPRYLIKTRGQQVTLSCSPISGHRSVSWYQQTPGQGLQFLFEYFSETQRNKGNFPGRFSGRQFSNSRSEMNVSTLELGDSALYLCASSFSGGGQPQHFGDGTRLSIL.

This clone was counted between two and nine times. The V gene is TRBV11-2, the J gene TRBJ1-2; no clear D. The germline V and J ends were trimmed by 5 bases and 4 bases, with 17 bases remaining between them. Germline CDR1 and CDR2: SGHAT and FQNNGV. This CDR3 is built from 15 residues. The CDR3 here is CASSGQGRALYGYTF. In DNA form, the CDR3 reads TGTGCCAGCAGCGGTCAAGGGAGAGCCCTCTATGGCTACACCTTC.